The entry that follows covers one T cell receptor beta chain sequence. Generated by immunoSEQ multiplex PCR, the TCRdb table keeps only in-frame clones and is missing some. The table shows tens of thousands of clones, with around four fifths occurring only once. These data are taken from a study of T cell clones after liver transplantation. Material: CD4+ T cells from blood, obtained at the 22-month timepoint. The clonotype comes from a human patient who received a liver transplant. Some T cells may be the graft donor's.

The CDR3 DNA follows: TGTGCCAGCAGACGAGGCGGGAGGGCCGACACCGGGGAGCTGTTTTTT. Its protein is CASRRGGRADTGELFF. The chain couples TRBV28 to TRBJ2-2; TRBD2 matches at 9 bases. V shed 6 bases, J shed 3 bases, and the junction held 8 bases outside the gene matches. The CDR3 is 16 residues long. CDR1 and CDR2 from the germline V gene are MDHEN and SYDVKM.